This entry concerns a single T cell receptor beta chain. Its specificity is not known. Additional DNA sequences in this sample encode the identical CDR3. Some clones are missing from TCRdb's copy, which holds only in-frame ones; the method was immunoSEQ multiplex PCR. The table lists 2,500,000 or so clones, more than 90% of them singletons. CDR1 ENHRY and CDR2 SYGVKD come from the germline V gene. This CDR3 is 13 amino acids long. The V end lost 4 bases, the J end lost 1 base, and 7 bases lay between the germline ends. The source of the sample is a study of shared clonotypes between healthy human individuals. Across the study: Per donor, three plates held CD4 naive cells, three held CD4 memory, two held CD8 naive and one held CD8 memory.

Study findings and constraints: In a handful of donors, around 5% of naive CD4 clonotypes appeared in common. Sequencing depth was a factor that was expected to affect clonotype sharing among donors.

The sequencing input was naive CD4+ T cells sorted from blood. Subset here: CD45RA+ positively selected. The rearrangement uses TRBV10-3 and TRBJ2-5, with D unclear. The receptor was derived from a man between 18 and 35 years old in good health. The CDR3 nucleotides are TGTGCCATCAGTGGGGCAGGCCAAGAGACCCAGTACTTC. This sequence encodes CAISGAGQETQYF.